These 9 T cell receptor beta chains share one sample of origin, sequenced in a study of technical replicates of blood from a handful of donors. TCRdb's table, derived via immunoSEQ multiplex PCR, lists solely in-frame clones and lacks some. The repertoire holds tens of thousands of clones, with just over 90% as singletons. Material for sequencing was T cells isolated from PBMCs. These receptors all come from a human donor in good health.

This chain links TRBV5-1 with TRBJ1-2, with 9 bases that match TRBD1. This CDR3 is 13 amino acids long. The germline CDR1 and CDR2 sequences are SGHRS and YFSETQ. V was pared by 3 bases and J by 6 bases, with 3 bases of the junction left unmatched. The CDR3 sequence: CASSWTGENGYTF. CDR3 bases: TGCGCCAGCAGCTGGACAGGGGAGAATGGCTACACCTTC.

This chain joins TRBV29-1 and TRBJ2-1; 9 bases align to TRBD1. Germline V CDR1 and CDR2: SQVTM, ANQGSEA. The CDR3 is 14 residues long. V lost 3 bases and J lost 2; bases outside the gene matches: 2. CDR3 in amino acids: CSVERDRAYNEQFF. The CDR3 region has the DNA TGCAGCGTTGAGCGGGACAGGGCCTACAATGAGCAGTTCTTC.

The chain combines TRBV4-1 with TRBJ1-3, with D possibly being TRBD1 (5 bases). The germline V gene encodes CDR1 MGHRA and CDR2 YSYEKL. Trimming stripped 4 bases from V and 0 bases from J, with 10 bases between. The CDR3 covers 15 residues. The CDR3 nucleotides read TGCGCCAGCAGCCCCGCGGACAACTCTGGAAACACCATATATTTT. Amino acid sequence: CASSPADNSGNTIYF.

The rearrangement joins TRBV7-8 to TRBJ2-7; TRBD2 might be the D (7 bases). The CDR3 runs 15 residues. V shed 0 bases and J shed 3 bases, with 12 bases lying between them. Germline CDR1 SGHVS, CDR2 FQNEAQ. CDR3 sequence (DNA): TGTGCCAGCAGCTTAGCGGGGGGGGGCGGCTACGAGCAGTACTTC. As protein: CASSLAGGGGYEQYF.

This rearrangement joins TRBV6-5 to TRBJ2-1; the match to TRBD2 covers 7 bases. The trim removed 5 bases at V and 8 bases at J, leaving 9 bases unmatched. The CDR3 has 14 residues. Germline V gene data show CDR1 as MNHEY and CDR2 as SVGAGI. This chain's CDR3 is CASSEFGGMHEQFF. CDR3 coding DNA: TGTGCCAGCAGTGAGTTCGGGGGGATGCATGAGCAGTTCTTC.

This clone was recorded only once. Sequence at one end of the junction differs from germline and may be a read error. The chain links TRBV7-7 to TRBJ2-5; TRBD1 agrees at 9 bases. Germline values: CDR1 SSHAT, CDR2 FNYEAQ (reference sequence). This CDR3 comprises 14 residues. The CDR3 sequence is CASSLDRGRQTQYF. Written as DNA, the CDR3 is TGTGCTAGCAGCTTGGACAGGGGAAGGCAGACCCAGTACTTC.

DNA for the CDR3: TGCGCCAGCAGCCAAGATAGGGGGAGCTCTGGAAACACCATATATTTT. Translated: CASSQDRGSSGNTIYF. The V call is TRBV4-1, the J call TRBJ1-3; D perhaps matches TRBD1 (6 bases). Trimming removed 0 bases from V and 0 bases from J, with 9 bases in between. CDR1 is MGHRA and CDR2 is YSYEKL in the germline V gene. The CDR3 is made up of 16 amino acids.

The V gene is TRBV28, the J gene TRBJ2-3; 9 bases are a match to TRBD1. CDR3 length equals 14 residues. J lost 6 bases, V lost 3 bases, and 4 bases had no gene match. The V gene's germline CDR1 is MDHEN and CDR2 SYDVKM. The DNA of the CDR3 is TGTGCCAGCAGTTTGGGACAGGGTATGGATACGCAGTATTTT. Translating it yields CASSLGQGMDTQYF.

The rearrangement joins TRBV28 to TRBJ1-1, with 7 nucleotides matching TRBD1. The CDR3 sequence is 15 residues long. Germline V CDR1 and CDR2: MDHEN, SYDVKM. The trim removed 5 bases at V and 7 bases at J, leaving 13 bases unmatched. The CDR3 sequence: CASSPTDRDGSEAFF. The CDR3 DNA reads TGTGCCAGCAGTCCTACTGACAGGGACGGTAGTGAAGCTTTCTTT.